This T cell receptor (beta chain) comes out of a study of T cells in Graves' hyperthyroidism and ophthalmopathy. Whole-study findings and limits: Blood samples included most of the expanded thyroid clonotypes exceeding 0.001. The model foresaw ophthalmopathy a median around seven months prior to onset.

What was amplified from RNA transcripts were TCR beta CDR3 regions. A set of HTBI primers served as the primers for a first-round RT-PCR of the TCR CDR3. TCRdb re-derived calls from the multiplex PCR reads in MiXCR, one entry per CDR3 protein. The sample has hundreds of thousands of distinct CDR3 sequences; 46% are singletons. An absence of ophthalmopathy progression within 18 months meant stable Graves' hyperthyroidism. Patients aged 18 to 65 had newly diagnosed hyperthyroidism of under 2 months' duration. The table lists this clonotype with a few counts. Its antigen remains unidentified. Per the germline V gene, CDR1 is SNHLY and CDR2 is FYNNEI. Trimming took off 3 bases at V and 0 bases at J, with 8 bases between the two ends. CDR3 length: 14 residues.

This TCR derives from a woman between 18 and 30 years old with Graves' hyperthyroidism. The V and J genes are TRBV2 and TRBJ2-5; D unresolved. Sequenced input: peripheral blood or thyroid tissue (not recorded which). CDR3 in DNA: TGTGCCAGCAGTGATCTGGGGTACCAAGAGACCCAGTACTTC. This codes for CASSDLGYQETQYF.